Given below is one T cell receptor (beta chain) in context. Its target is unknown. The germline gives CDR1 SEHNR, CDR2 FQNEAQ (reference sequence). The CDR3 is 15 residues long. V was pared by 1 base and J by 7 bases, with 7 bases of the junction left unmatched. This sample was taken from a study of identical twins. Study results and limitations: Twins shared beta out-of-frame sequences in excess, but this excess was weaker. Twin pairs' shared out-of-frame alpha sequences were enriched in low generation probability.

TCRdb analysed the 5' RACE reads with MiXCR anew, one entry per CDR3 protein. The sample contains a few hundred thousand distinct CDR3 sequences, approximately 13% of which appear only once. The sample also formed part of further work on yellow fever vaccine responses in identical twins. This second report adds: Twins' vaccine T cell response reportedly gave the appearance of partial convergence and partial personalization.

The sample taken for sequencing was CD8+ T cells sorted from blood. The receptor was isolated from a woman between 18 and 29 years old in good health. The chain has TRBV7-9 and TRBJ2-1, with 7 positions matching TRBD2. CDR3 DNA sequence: TGTGCCAGCAGCTTAGGGGCTAGCGGTCCAAATGAGCAGTTCTTC. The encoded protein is CASSLGASGPNEQFF.